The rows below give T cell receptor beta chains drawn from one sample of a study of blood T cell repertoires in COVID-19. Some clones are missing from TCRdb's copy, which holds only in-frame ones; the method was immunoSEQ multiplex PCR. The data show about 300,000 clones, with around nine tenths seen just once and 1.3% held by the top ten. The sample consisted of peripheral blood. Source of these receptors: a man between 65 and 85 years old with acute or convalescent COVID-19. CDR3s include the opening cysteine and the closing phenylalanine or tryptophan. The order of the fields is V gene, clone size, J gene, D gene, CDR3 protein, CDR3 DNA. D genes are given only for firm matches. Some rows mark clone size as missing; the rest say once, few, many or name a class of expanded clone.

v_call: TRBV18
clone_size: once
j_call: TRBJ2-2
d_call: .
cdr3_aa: CASSPQAGFQTGELFF
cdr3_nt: TGTGCCAGCTCACCCCAGGCGGGATTTCAAACCGGGGAGCTGTTTTTT

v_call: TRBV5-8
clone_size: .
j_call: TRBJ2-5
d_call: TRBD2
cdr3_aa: CASSFYIWTSFDSETQYF
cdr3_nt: TGTGCCAGCAGCTTTTATATTTGGACTAGCTTTGACTCAGAGACCCAGTACTTC

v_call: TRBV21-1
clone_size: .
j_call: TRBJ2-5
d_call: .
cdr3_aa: CASSRMVAEETQYF
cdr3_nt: TGTGCCAGCAGCCGTATGGTAGCGGAAGAGACCCAGTACTTC

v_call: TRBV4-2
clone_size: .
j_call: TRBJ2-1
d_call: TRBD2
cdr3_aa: CASSLQTSGNEQFF
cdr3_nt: TGTGCCAGCAGCCTTCAGACTAGCGGAAATGAGCAGTTCTTC

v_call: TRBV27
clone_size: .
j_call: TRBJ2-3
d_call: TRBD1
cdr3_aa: CASRSGTGGSDTQYF
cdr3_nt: TGTGCCAGCAGATCCGGGACAGGGGGCTCAGATACGCAGTATTTT

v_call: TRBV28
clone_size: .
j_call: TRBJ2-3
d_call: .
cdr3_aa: CASSLSGGPDTQYF
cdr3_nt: TGTGCCAGCAGTTTAAGCGGAGGGCCAGATACGCAGTATTTT

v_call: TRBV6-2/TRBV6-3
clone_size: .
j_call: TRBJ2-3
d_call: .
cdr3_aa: CASSYTATGTTSTDTQYF
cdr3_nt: TGTGCCAGCAGTTACACCGCAACCGGGACAACTAGCACAGATACGCAGTATTTT

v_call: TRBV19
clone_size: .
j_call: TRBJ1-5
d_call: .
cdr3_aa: CASSISGTPLPPQHF
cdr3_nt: TGTGCCAGTAGTATCTCCGGGACACCTCTGCCGCCCCAGCATTTT

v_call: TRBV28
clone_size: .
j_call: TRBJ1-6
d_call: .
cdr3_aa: CASSLWQGVPSPLHF
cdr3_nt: TGTGCCAGCAGTTTATGGCAGGGCGTTCCTTCACCCCTCCACTTT

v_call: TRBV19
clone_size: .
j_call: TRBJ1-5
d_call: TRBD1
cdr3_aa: CASSPAGGSQPQHF
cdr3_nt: TGTGCCAGTAGTCCGGCAGGGGGAAGCCAGCCCCAGCATTTT

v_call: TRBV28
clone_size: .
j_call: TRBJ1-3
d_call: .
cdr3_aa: CASSLPRQANTIYF
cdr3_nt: TGTGCCAGCAGTTTGCCGAGACAGGCGAACACCATATATTTT

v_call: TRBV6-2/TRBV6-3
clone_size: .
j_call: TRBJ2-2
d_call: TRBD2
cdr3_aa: CASSYSDSDPSGNTGELFF
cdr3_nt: TGTGCCAGCAGTTACTCGGATTCCGATCCTAGCGGGAACACCGGGGAGCTGTTTTTT

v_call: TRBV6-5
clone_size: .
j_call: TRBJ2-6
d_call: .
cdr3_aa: CATLGPGANVLTF
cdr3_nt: TGTGCCACCTTGGGGCCTGGGGCCAACGTCCTGACTTTC

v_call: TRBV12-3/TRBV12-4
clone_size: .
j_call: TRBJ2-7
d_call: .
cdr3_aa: CASSRQQAYEQYF
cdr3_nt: TGTGCCAGCAGTCGACAGCAAGCCTACGAGCAGTACTTC

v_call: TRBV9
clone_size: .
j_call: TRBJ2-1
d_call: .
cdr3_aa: CASSTSGHSYNEQFF
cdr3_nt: TGTGCCAGCAGCACAAGCGGGCACTCCTACAATGAGCAGTTCTTC

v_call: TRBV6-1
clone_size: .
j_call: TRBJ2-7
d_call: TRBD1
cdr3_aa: CASSEPGQGAYEQYF
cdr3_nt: TGTGCCAGCAGTGAACCGGGACAGGGGGCTTACGAGCAGTACTTC

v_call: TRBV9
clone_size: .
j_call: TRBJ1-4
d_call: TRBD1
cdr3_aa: CASSVGDRENEKLFF
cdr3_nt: TGTGCCAGCAGCGTAGGGGACAGAGAAAATGAAAAACTGTTTTTT

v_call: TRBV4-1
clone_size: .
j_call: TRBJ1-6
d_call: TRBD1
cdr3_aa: CASSHPGQGRVALHF
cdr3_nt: TGCGCCAGCAGCCACCCGGGACAGGGGAGAGTAGCCCTCCACTTT

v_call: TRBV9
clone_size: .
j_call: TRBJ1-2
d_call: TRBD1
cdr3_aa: CASSVGDRGFLTF
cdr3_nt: TGTGCCAGCAGCGTAGGGGACAGGGGCTTTTTAACCTTC

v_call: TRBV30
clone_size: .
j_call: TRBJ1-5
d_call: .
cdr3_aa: CAWSGGYPGQPQHF
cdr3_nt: TGTGCCTGGAGTGGGGGTTATCCGGGGCAGCCCCAGCATTTT

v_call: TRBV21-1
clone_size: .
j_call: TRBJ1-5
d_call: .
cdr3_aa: CASSKRGTGDSGQPQHF
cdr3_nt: TGTGCCAGCAGCAAAAGGGGAACAGGGGATAGCGGTCAGCCCCAGCATTTT

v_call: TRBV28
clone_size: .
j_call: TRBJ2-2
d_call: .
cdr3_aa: CASSFPGWSSAGELFF
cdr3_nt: TGTGCCAGCAGTTTTCCAGGGTGGTCCTCCGCCGGGGAGCTGTTTTTT

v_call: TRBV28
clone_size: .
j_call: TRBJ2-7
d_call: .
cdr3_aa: CASRSADSPYEQYF
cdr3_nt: TGTGCCAGCAGGTCTGCCGACAGCCCCTACGAGCAGTACTTC

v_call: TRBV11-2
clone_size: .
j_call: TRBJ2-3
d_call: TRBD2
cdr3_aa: CASSSRRGGPGDTQYF
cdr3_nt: TGTGCCAGCAGCTCCCGACGGGGGGGCCCTGGAGATACGCAGTATTTT

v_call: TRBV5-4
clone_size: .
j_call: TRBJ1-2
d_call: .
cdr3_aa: CASSLGGGSYGYTF
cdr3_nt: TGTGCCAGCAGCTTGGGCGGGGGAAGCTATGGCTACACCTTC

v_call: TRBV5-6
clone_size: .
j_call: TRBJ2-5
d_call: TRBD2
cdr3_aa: CASSLLAGGYQETQYF
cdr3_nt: TGTGCCAGCAGCTTATTAGCGGGGGGTTACCAAGAGACCCAGTACTTC

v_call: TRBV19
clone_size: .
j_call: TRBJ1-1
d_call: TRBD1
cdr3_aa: CASSMTGGGEAFF
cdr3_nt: TGTGCCAGTAGTATGACAGGGGGCGGTGAAGCTTTCTTT

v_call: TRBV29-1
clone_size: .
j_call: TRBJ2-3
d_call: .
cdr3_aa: CSVDRRGADTQYF
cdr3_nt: TGCAGCGTTGATCGGCGGGGCGCAGATACGCAGTATTTT

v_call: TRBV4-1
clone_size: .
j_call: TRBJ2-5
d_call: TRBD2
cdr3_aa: CASSQWGGEETQYF
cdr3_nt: TGCGCCAGCAGCCAATGGGGGGGAGAAGAGACCCAGTACTTC

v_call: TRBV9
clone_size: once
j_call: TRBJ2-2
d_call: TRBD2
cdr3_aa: CASRAASGRGGRADPGELFF
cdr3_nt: TGTGCCAGCAGAGCAGCGTCAGGACGGGGCGGGAGGGCCGATCCCGGGGAGCTGTTTTTT

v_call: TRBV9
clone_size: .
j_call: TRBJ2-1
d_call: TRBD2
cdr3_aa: CASSALAGGPGGEQFF
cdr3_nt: TGTGCCAGCAGCGCACTAGCGGGAGGCCCTGGTGGTGAGCAGTTCTTC

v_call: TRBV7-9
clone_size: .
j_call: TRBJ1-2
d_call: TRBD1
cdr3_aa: CASSLAPEDRGDGYTF
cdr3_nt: TGTGCCAGCAGCTTAGCGCCCGAGGACAGGGGTGATGGCTACACCTTC

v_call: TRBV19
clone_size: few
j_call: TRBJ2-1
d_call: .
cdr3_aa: CASSRYFTSRSYNEQFF
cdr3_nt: TGTGCCAGTAGCCGATACTTCACTAGCAGGTCCTACAATGAGCAGTTCTTC

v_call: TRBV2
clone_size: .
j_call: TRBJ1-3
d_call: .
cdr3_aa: CASSESRSGNTIYF
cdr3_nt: TGTGCCAGCAGTGAATCGAGGTCTGGAAACACCATATATTTT

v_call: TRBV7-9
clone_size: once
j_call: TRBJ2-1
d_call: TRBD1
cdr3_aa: CASSTVPGTGFFNEQFF
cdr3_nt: TGTGCCAGCAGTACTGTCCCCGGGACAGGGTTTTTCAATGAGCAGTTCTTC

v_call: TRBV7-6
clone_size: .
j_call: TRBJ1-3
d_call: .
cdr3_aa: CASSLARGIENTIYF
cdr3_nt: TGTGCCAGCAGCTTAGCCCGGGGGATTGAAAACACCATATATTTT

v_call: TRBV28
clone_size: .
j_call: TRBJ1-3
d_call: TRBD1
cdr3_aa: CASSFPGAGGLVDTIYF
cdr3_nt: TGTGCCAGCAGTTTTCCCGGGGCAGGGGGGCTTGTGGACACCATATATTTT

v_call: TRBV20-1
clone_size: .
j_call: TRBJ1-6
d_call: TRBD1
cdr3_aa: CSASRQGAGVSPLHF
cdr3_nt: TGCAGTGCTAGTAGACAGGGGGCGGGTGTGTCACCCCTCCACTTT

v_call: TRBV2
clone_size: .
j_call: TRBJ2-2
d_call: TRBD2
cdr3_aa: CASSAGLGPTGELFF
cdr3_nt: TGTGCCAGCAGTGCGGGACTAGGGCCCACCGGGGAGCTGTTTTTT

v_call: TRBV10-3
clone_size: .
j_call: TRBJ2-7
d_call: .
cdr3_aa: CAISTGNYEQYF
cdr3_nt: TGTGCCATCAGTACAGGGAACTACGAGCAGTACTTC

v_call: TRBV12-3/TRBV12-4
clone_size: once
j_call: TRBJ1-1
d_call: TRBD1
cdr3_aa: CASSGTGVEAFF
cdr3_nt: TGTGCCAGCAGTGGGACAGGGGTTGAAGCTTTCTTT

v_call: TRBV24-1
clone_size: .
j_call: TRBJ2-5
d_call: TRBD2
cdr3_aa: CATSDWREKGGETQYF
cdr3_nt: TGTGCCACCAGTGATTGGCGGGAGAAGGGAGGAGAGACCCAGTACTTC

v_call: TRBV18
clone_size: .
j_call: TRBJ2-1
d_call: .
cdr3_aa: CASSPRPPAGTNYNEQFF
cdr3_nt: TGTGCCAGCTCACCTCGCCCCCCGGCGGGGACGAACTACAATGAGCAGTTCTTC

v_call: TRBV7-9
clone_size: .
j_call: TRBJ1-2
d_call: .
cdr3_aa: CASSLGTTTDYGYTF
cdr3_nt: TGTGCCAGCAGCTTAGGGACTACTACAGACTATGGCTACACCTTC

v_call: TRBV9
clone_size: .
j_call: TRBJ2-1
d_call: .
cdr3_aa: CASSVGGGGSYNEQFF
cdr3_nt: TGTGCCAGCAGCGTCGGGGGCGGGGGCTCCTACAATGAGCAGTTCTTC

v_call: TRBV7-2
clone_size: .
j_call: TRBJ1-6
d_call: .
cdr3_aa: CASSPQGQYNSPLHF
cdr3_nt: TGTGCCAGCAGCCCTCAGGGGCAGTATAATTCACCCCTCCACTTT

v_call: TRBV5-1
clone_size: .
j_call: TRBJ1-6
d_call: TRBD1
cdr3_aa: CASSTGQGHSPLHF
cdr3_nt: TGCGCCAGCAGCACGGGACAGGGTCACTCACCCCTCCACTTT

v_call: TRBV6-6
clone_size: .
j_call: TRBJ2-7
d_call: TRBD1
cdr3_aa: CASSFGQGESEQYF
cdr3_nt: TGTGCCAGCAGTTTTGGACAGGGGGAAAGCGAGCAGTACTTC

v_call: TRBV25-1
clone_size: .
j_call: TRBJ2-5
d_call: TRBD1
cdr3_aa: CASSITGDPGETQYF
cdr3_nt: TGTGCCAGCAGTATTACAGGGGATCCGGGAGAGACCCAGTACTTC

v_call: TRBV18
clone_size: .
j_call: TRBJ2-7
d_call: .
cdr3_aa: CASSPTGSSYEQYF
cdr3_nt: TGTGCCAGCTCACCAACGGGTAGCTCCTACGAGCAGTACTTC

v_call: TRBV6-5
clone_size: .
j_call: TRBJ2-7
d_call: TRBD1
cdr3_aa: CASRPRWTGRYEQYF
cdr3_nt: TGTGCCAGCAGGCCGAGGTGGACAGGACGTTACGAGCAGTACTTC

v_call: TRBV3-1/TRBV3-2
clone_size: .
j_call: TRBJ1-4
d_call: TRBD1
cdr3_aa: CASSQRTGEGKLFF
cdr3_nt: TGTGCCAGCAGCCAAAGGACAGGGGAAGGAAAACTGTTTTTT

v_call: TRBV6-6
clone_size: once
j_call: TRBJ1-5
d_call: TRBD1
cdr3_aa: CASSPGQESNQPQHF
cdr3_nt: TGTGCCAGCAGCCCGGGACAGGAGAGCAATCAGCCCCAGCATTTT

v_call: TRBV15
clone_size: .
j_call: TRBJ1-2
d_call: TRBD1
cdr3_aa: CATSRYRDSAVANYGYTF
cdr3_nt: TGTGCCACCAGCAGATATCGGGACAGCGCCGTCGCGAACTATGGCTACACCTTC

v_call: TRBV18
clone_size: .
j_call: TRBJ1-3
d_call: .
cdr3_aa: CASSPNPDTGNTIYF
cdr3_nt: TGTGCCAGCTCGCCTAACCCTGATACTGGAAACACCATATATTTT

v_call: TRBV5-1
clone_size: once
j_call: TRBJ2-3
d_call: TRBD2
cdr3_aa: CASSFSGGPTDTQYF
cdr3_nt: TGCGCCAGCAGCTTTAGCGGGGGTCCCACAGATACGCAGTATTTT

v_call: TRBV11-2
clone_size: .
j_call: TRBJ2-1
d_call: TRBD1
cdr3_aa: CASSTDRVYEQFF
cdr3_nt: TGTGCCAGCAGCACCGACAGGGTATATGAGCAGTTCTTC

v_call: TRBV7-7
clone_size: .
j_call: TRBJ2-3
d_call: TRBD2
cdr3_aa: CASSPRRGGGSPDTQYF
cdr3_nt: TGTGCCAGCAGCCCCCGGAGGGGCGGGGGATCCCCAGATACGCAGTATTTT

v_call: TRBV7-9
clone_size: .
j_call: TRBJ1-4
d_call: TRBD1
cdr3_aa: CASSRQGATNEKLFF
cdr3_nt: TGTGCCAGCAGCAGACAGGGGGCAACTAATGAAAAACTGTTTTTT

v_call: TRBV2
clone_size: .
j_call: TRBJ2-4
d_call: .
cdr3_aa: CASMGGAKNIQYF
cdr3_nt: TGTGCCAGCATGGGGGGTGCCAAAAACATTCAGTACTTC